This T cell receptor beta chain was obtained from a study of control samples from healthy donors and cancer patients. This clone showed up just once. Germline CDR1 is MNHEY and CDR2 is SVGEGT. Trimming cost V 0 bases and J 2 bases, with 6 bases left between them. There are 14 residues in the CDR3. Sequencing was performed with immunoSEQ multiplex PCR; in TCRdb, only in-frame clones are kept and a portion is missing. Of more than 95,000 clones listed, 70% to 90% are singletons. J is TRBJ2-3 and V is TRBV6-2 or TRBV6-3, with D uncertain. The sample taken for sequencing was blood. This receptor was obtained from a man aged 55 to 70 in good health. The CDR3 DNA reads TGTGCCAGCAGTTACTCCCTCACCACAGATACGCAGTATTTT. Translating it yields CASSYSLTTDTQYF.